The clone carrying this T cell receptor (beta chain) was detected only a few times. Its antigen remains unidentified. TCRdb reprocessed the reads via MiXCR and lists one record per CDR3 protein. Seen here are over 50,000 distinct CDR3 sequences, 20% to 25% observed once, and the top ten hold roughly 73%. The data originate from a study of T cell repertoires in cytomegalovirus infection. Germline V gene data show CDR1 as MNHEY and CDR2 as SMNVEV (reference sequence). Between the trimmed V and J ends, which lost 3 bases and 10 bases, there was a span of 14 bases. The CDR3 runs to 13 residues. The receptor comes from a human donor in good health (CMV status not recorded). Some clones in this sample may be carry-over from other donors' samples. The chain joins TRBV27 to TRBJ2-3; possibly TRBD2 for D (5 bases). The sequences come from CD8+ T cells from cultured PBMCs, collected from culture after CMV antigen stimulation. The CDR3 spells CASSFPGVGAQYF. The CDR3 bases are TGTGCCAGCAGTTTCCCGGGTGTCGGGGCGCAGTATTTT.